This T cell receptor beta chain emerged from a study of cytomegalovirus exposure and HLA in healthy donors. As for the study in general: About 85 million unique TCR sequences came from HLA-typed donors in an early release.

PCR used 60 Vbeta primers and 13 Jbeta primers. The protocol was immunoSEQ multiplex PCR, while the TCRdb copy is restricted to in-frame clones and leaves out a portion. The sample consists of 95,000 to 150,000 clones, 65% to 80% of them appearing once. Study-level findings and limits: Later findings reportedly placed an Asian-associated ancestry cluster below the approximately 670-donor mean for N-insertions.

As concerns this clone: Its matching antigen is unknown.

Between the trimmed V and J ends, which lost 7 bases and 1 base, there was a span of 7 bases. This CDR3 comprises 13 residues. Looked up from germline, CDR1 is LNHDA and CDR2 is SQIVND (reference sequence). This receptor was identified in a man aged 18-30 years in good health and CMV-seropositive. The rearrangement uses TRBV19 and TRBJ2-2; D remains ambiguous. The specimen sequenced was PBMCs. The DNA of the CDR3 is TGTGCCAGTAATGGCCAGAACACCGGGGAGCTGTTTTTT. It encodes CASNGQNTGELFF.